This TCR beta chain was captured in a study of cytomegalovirus exposure and HLA in healthy donors. Study conclusions and caveats: A later analysis found TCR association rates differed by HLA locus, highest for DRB1 and lowest for HLA-C. In a later analysis, parvovirus B19, influenza, CMV and Epstein-Barr virus appeared linked to several top co-occurrence clusters. Some public TCRs appeared in many individuals, while most sequences were rare.

PCR was performed using 60 Vbeta and 13 Jbeta primers. Assay used: immunoSEQ multiplex PCR; TCRdb lists only in-frame clones, some missing. This sample has 82,000 or so clones, with around 10% found just once. This clone has a handful of counts. Its cognate antigen is unknown. CDR1 and CDR2 (germline): SEHNR, FQNEAQ (reference sequence). The V end was cut by 4 bases, the J end by 4 bases, with 8 bases between. The CDR3 totals 13 residues. This chain links TRBV7-9 with TRBJ2-1, with TRBD1 as a possible D gene (6 bases). The origin of this receptor is a man aged 60 to 75 in good health and CMV-seropositive. Sequenced input: PBMCs. CDR3 DNA sequence: TGTGCCAGCAGCTCACAGGGTTACAATGAGCAGTTCTTC. Translated: CASSSQGYNEQFF. The whole variable domain, remainder taken from reference TRBV7-9 and TRBJ2-1, is DTGVSQNPRHKITKRGQNVTFRCDPISEHNRLYWYRQTLGQGPEFLTYFQNEAQLEKSRLLSDRFSAERPKGSFSTLEIQRTEQGDSAMYLCASSSQGYNEQFFGPGTRLTVL.